This T cell receptor (beta chain) was found in a study of Graves' ophthalmopathy and Graves' hyperthyroidism. This clonotype was counted at least ten times. Its matching antigen is unknown. Investigators amplified TCR beta CDR3 regions from RNA transcripts. HTBI-primed first-round RT-PCR preceded second-round multiplex PCR. TCRdb re-derived calls from the multiplex PCR reads in MiXCR, one entry per CDR3 protein. The sample lists approximately 210,000 distinct CDR3 sequences, roughly 21% occurring once. There are 15 residues in the CDR3. Trimming stripped 8 bases from V and 1 base from J, with 17 bases between. Germline CDR1 and CDR2: SNHLY and FYNNEI. All donors with ophthalmopathy were recorded as having moderate-to-severe activity, CAS ≥3, NOSPECS ≥4 and a duration under 3 months. Certain patients, namely those with other autoimmune diseases, uncontrolled infections, pregnancy or lactation, were excluded.

General study results and limits: The model predicted ophthalmopathy progression with around 70% sensitivity and approximately 72% specificity.

The chain recombines TRBV2 with TRBJ1-1; perhaps TRBD1 as D (6 bases). What was sequenced was peripheral blood. The TCR originated in a woman between 50 and 59 years old with Graves' ophthalmopathy. The CDR3 nucleotides are TGTGCCAGCGCCGCGAGGGGGGCAGCGAACACTGAAGCTTTCTTT. As protein: CASAARGAANTEAFF.